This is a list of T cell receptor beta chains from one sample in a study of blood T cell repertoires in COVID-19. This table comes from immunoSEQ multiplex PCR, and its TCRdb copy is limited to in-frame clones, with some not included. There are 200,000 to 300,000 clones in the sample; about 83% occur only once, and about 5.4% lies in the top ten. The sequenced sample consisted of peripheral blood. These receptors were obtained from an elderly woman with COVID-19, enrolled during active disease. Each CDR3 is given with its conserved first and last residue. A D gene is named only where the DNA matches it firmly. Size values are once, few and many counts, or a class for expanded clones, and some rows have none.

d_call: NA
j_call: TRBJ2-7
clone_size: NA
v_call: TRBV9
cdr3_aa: CASSVNMRSYEQYF
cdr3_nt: TGTGCCAGCAGCGTCAATATGAGGTCCTACGAGCAGTACTTC

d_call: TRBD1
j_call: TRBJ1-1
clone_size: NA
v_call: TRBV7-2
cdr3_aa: CASSPRRTGGTEAFF
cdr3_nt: TGTGCCAGCAGCCCCCGGAGGACAGGGGGCACTGAAGCTTTCTTT

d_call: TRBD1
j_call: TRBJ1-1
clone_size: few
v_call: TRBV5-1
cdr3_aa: CASSFGQAMNTEAFF
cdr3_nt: TGCGCCAGCAGCTTTGGACAGGCGATGAACACTGAAGCTTTCTTT

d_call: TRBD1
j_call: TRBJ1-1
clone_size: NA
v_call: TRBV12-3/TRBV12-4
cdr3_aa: CASSGQVSKAFF
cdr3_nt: TGTGCCAGCAGCGGACAGGTTTCAAAAGCTTTCTTT

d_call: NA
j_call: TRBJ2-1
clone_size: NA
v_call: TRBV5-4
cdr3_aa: CASSLGSYRGIYNEQFF
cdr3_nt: TGTGCCAGCAGCTTGGGCTCCTACCGGGGAATCTACAATGAGCAGTTCTTC

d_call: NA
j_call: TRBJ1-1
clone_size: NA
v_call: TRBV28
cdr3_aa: CASSWGSTEAFF
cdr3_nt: TGTGCCAGCAGTTGGGGCTCCACTGAAGCTTTCTTT

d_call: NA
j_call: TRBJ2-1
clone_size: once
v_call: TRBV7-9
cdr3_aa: CASSLGGNAAGDNEQFF
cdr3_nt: TGTGCCAGCAGCTTAGGCGGGAATGCCGCCGGCGACAATGAGCAGTTCTTC

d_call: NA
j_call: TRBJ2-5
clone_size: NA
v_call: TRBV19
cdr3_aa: CASSAEVETQYF
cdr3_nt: TGTGCCAGTAGTGCCGAGGTAGAGACCCAGTACTTC

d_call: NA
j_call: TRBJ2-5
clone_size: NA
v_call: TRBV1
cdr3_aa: CTSSQASGGGETQYF
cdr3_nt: TGCACCAGCAGCCAGGCTTCCGGGGGTGGGGAGACCCAGTACTTC

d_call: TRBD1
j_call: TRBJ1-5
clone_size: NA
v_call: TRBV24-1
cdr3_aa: CATSDGQGASNQPQHF
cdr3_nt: TGTGCCACCAGTGATGGACAGGGGGCGAGCAATCAGCCCCAGCATTTT

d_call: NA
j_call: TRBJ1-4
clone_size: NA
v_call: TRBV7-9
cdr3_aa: CASSGEGSEKLFF
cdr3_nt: TGTGCCAGCAGCGGCGAGGGATCGGAAAAACTGTTTTTT

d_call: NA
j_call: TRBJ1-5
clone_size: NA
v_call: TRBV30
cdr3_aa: CAWSGVSQPQHF
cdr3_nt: TGTGCCTGGTCAGGGGTGTCTCAGCCCCAGCATTTT

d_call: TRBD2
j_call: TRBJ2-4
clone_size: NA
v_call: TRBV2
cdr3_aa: CASTPTSGGAQNIQYF
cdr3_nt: TGTGCCAGCACCCCGACTAGCGGGGGGGCCCAAAACATTCAGTACTTC

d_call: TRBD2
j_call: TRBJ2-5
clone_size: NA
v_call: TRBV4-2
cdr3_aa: CASSPTAGSYQETQYF
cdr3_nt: TGTGCCAGCAGCCCCACAGCGGGGTCGTACCAAGAGACCCAGTACTTC

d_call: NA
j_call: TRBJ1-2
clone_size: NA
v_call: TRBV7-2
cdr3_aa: CASSPGGAWGYTF
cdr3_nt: TGTGCCAGCAGCCCGGGGGGGGCGTGGGGCTACACCTTC

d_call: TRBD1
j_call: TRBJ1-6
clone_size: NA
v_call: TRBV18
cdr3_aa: CASSTDRGDNSPLHF
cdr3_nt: TGTGCCAGCTCAACCGACAGGGGAGATAATTCACCCCTCCACTTT

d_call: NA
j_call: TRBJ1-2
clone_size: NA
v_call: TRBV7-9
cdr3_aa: CASSLGSINYGYTF
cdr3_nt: TGTGCCAGCAGCTTAGGGTCTATCAACTATGGCTACACCTTC

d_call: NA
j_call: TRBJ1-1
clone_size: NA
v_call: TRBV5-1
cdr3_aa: CASSYGQINTEAFF
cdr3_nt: TGCGCCAGCAGCTACGGACAAATCAACACTGAAGCTTTCTTT

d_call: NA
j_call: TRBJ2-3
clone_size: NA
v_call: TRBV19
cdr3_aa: CASSMTRGSSGSTDTQYF
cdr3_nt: TGTGCCAGTAGTATGACCCGAGGGTCGAGCGGGAGCACAGATACGCAGTATTTT

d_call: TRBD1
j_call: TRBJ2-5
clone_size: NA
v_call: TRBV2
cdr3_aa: CASHRDREGTQYF
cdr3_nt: TGTGCCAGCCACCGGGACAGGGAGGGGACCCAGTACTTC

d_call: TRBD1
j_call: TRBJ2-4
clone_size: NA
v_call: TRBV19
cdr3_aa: CASKGTGPVRDF
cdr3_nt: TGTGCCAGTAAGGGGACAGGCCCTGTAAGGGACTTC

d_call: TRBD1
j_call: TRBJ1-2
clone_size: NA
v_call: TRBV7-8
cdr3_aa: CASSLRDRDGYTF
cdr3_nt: TGTGCCAGCAGCTTAAGGGACAGGGATGGCTACACCTTC

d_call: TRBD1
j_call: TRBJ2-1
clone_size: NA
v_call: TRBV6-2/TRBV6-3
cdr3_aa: CASSEGGLGDNEQFF
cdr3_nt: TGTGCCAGCAGCGAAGGGGGCCTTGGCGACAATGAGCAGTTCTTC

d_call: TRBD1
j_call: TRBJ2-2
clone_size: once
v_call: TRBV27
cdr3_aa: CASSFHRTGTTGELFF
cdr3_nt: TGTGCCAGCAGTTTTCATCGGACAGGGACCACCGGGGAGCTGTTTTTT

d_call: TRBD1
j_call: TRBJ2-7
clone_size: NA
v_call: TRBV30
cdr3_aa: CARRTGNSYEQYF
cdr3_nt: TGTGCCCGTAGGACAGGGAACTCCTACGAGCAGTACTTC

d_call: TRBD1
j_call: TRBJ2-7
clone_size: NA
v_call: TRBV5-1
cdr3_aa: CASSLGGTGAYEQYF
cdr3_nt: TGCGCCAGCAGCTTGGGAGGGACAGGGGCCTACGAGCAGTACTTC

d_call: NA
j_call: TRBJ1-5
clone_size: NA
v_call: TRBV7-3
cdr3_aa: CASSLSKGRPVNSYSNQPQHF
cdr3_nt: TGTGCCAGCAGCTTATCAAAGGGGCGGCCCGTGAATTCGTATAGCAATCAGCCCCAGCATTTT

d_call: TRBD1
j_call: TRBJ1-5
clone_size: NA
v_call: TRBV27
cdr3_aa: CASSNTQTGGWPQHF
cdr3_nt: TGTGCCAGCAGTAACACCCAAACAGGGGGATGGCCCCAGCATTTT

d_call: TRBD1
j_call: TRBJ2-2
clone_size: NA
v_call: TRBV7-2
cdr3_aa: CASSFDRGRNTGELFF
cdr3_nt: TGTGCCAGCAGTTTTGACAGGGGGCGAAACACCGGGGAGCTGTTTTTT

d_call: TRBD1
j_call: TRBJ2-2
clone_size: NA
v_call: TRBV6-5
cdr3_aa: CASGQGAGGELFF
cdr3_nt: TGTGCCAGCGGACAGGGGGCCGGCGGGGAGCTGTTTTTT

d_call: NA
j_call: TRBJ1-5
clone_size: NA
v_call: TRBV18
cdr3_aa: CASSPQGDQPQHF
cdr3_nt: TGTGCCAGCTCACCACAGGGGGATCAGCCCCAGCATTTT

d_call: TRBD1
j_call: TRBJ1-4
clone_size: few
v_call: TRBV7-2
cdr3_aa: CASSLAQGVRSEKLFF
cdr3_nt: TGTGCCAGCAGCTTAGCCCAGGGGGTTAGGAGTGAAAAACTGTTTTTT

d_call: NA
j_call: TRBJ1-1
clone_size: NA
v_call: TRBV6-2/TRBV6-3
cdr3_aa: CASSYSGVVAFF
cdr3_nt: TGTGCCAGCAGTTACTCAGGAGTGGTGGCTTTCTTT

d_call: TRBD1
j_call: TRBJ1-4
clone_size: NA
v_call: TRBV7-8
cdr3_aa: CASSFWRTGGYATNEKLFF
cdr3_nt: TGTGCCAGCAGCTTCTGGAGGACAGGGGGCTATGCAACTAATGAAAAACTGTTTTTT

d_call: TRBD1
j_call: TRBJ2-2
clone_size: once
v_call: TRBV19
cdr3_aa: CASMRQGDTGELFF
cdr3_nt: TGTGCCAGTATGAGGCAGGGGGACACCGGGGAGCTGTTTTTT

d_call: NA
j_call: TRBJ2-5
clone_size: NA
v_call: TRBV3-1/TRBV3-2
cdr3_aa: CASSRPPQETQYF
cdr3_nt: TGTGCCAGCAGCCGGCCGCCCCAAGAGACCCAGTACTTC

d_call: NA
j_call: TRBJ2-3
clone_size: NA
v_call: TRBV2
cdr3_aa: CASMRQKSSTDTQYF
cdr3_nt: TGTGCCAGCATGCGGCAGAAGTCGAGCACAGATACGCAGTATTTT

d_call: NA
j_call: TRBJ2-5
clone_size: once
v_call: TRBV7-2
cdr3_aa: CASSLGLLAGQETQYF
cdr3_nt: TGTGCCAGCAGCTTAGGTCTGCTAGCAGGTCAAGAGACCCAGTACTTC

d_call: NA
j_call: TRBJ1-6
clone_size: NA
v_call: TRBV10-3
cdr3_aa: CAISENRDNSPLHF
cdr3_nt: TGTGCCATCAGTGAGAACAGGGACAATTCACCCCTCCACTTT

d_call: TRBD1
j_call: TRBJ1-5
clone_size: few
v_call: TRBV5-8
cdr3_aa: CASSFTGTGVGNQPQHF
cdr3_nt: TGTGCCAGCAGCTTTACCGGGACAGGGGTTGGAAATCAGCCCCAGCATTTT

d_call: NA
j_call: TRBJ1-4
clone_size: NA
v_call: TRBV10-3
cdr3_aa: CAIRSGEDEKLFF
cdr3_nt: TGTGCCATCCGATCGGGGGAGGATGAAAAACTGTTTTTT

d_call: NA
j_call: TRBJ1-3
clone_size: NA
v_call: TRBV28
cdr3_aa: CASSFSRPGNTIYF
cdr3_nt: TGTGCCAGCAGTTTTTCCAGGCCTGGAAACACCATATATTTT

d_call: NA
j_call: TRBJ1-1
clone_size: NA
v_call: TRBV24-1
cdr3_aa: CATSLISGEAFF
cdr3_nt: TGTGCCACCAGCCTAATTTCAGGGGAAGCTTTCTTT

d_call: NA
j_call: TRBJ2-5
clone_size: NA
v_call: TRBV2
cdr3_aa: CASSRRVDTQETQYF
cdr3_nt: TGTGCCAGCAGCCGCCGGGTGGACACGCAAGAGACCCAGTACTTC

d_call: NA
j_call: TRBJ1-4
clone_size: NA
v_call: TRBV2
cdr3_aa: CASSRYELHEKLFF
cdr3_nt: TGTGCCAGCAGTCGATATGAACTCCATGAAAAACTGTTTTTT

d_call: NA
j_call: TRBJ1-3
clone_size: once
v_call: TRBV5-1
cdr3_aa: CASSRGTGSTGNTIYF
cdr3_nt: TGCGCCAGCAGCAGAGGAACAGGGAGTACAGGAAACACCATATATTTT

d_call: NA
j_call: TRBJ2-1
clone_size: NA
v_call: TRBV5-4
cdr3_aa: CASSLASSSYNEQFF
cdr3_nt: TGTGCCAGCAGCCTAGCTTCGAGCTCCTACAATGAGCAGTTCTTC

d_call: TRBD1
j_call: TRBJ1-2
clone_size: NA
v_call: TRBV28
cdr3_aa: CASSPRDRGHGYTF
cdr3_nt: TGTGCCAGCAGTCCACGGGACAGGGGGCATGGCTACACCTTC

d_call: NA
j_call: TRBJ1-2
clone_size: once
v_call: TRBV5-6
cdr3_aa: CASSPSEEGYGYTF
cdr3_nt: TGTGCCAGCAGCCCTTCGGAGGAGGGCTATGGCTACACCTTC